This T cell receptor (beta chain) was identified in a study of blood T cells in healthy people across ages. Study-level points and caveats: The study regarded diversity estimates from one million T cells as underestimates. Age showed a roughly linear inverse relationship with TCR beta diversity per million T cells.

Through a sample-barcoded 5' primer and a J-beta primer mix, a second PCR was run for about 6 to 12 cycles. MiXCR was run by TCRdb on the 5' RACE reads, yielding one entry per CDR3 protein. Of over 950,000 distinct CDR3 sequences listed, 30% to 40% are singletons. This clonotype was observed a few times. Antigen: not known. This CDR3 has 14 residues. Germline values: CDR1 SQVTM, CDR2 ANQGSEA. V lost 6 bases, J lost 5 bases, and 12 bases stayed unmatched. This TCR was sampled from a man aged 18 to 29 in good health. J is TRBJ1-2 and V is TRBV29-1; 7 bases are shared with TRBD1. The sequenced sample consisted of blood. Here the CDR3 reads CSVADPTGRYGYTF. For the CDR3, the DNA is TGCAGCGTCGCCGATCCGACAGGGCGGTATGGCTACACCTTC.